This T cell receptor (beta chain) originates from a study of tumor-infiltrating lymphocytes in primary liver carcinoma. Study-wide context: Sample counts of productive TCRbeta reads spanned roughly 3.65 to 8 million; these counts were similar across tissue types.

Co-extracting RNA and DNA was done with roughly 17-32 mg of unsorted bulk tissue as input. Every patient in the cohort had a primary liver carcinoma. That carcinoma was treated by surgical resection. TCR beta cDNA came from about 0.55 ug total RNA, primed with a constant-region primer. Library construction for TCR beta comprised three nested multiplex PCR rounds performed with slightly modified ARM-PCR. Both of the initial two PCR rounds ran for nine to ten cycles and employed TRBV1-TRBV30 forward primers alongside a C-beta reverse primer. TCRdb reprocessed the multiplex PCR reads via MiXCR and lists one record per CDR3 protein. The data contain more than 70,000 distinct CDR3 sequences, 69% of them singletons. Germline V gene sequence: CDR1 SGHRS, CDR2 YFSETQ. The CDR3 has 16 amino acids. General study points: Among the pair types, tumor region pairs showed more overlap than tumor-adjacent and tumor-blood pairs.

About this clonotype: Its antigen remains unidentified. This sequence may be a read error, since a much larger clone differs from it by one base.

This sequence originates from a man in his forties with primary liver carcinoma and hepatitis B virus infection. This chain connects TRBV5-1 to TRBJ2-7; tentatively, D is TRBD2 (5 bases). The sample consisted of tumor-adjacent normal liver tissue. This chain's CDR3 is CSSSLGWHTGTYEQYF. CDR3 sequence (DNA): TGCTCCAGCAGCCTGGGTTGGCACACCGGGACCTACGAGCAGTACTTC.